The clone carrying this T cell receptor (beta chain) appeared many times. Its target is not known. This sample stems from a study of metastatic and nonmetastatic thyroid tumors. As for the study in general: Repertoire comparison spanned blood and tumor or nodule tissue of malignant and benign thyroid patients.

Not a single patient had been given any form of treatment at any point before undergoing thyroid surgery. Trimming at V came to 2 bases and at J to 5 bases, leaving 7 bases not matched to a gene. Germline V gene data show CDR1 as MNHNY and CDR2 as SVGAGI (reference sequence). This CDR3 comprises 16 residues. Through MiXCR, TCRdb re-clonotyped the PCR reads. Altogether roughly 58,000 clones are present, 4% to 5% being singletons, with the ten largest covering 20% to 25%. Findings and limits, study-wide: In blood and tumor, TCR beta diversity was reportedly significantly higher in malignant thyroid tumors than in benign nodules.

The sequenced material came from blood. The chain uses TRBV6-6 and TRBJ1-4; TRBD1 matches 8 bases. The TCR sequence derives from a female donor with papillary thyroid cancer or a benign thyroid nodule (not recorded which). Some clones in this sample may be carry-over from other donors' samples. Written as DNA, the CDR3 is TGTGCCAGCAGTTACCGGACAGGGAAGGCGAATGAAAAACTGTTTTTT. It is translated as CASSYRTGKANEKLFF.